The T cell receptor (beta chain) described here comes from a study of stem cell transplantation in POMP-related autoinflammatory disease. This clone was recorded once. Assay: immunoSEQ multiplex PCR; the TCRdb copy retains only in-frame clones and omits some. The profile shows tens of thousands of clones, approximately 91% of them singletons. From germline, CDR1 is SGHTA and CDR2 FQGNSA. The CDR3 extends over 15 amino acids. The V and J ends lost 5 bases and 5 bases, in that order; junction bases with no gene match: 11. This material consisted of CD4+ T cells from PBMCs, taken after stem cell transplantation. V is TRBV7-2 and J is TRBJ2-5; TRBD2 matches 7 bases. The source of this sequence is a human patient with POMP-related autoinflammation and immune dysregulation (PRAID). Some of these T cells may belong to the graft donor. CDR3 bases: TGTGCCAGCAGCCCACGCCCGGGGGGAGCCGAGACCCAGTACTTC. Translated, it gives CASSPRPGGAETQYF. Full variable domain (outside the CDR3, taken from reference TRBV7-2 and TRBJ2-5): GAGVSQSPSNKVTEKGKDVELRCDPISGHTALYWYRQSLGQGLEFLIYFQGNSAPDKSGLPSDRFSAERTGGSVSTLTIQRTQQEDSAVYLCASSPRPGGAETQYFGPGTRLLVL.